Following are 2 T cell receptor beta chains from one sample sequenced in a study of cytomegalovirus exposure and HLA in healthy donors. A multiplex PCR was run with 60 Vbeta primers and 13 Jbeta primers. Only in-frame clones appear in the TCRdb table, and some are missing; sequencing was by immunoSEQ multiplex PCR. The table has 90,000 to 130,000 clones, roughly 68% seen once. The material sequenced was PBMCs. The receptor source for this set is a man aged 30 to 39 in good health and CMV-seropositive.

The chain links TRBV4-1 to TRBJ2-3, with D hard to call. The CDR3 sequence is 16 residues long. Trimming cost V 1 base and J 0 bases, with 11 bases left between them. Germline CDR1 is MGHRA and CDR2 is YSYEKL. As DNA, the CDR3 is TGCGCCAGCAGCCAAGCTCTACGAGCTAGCACAGATACGCAGTATTTT. This encodes CASSQALRASTDTQYF.

This clone was seen only a few times. J is TRBJ2-2 and V is TRBV4-3; 10 bases fit TRBD2. The CDR3 is 15 residues long. Germline trimming cut 0 bases from V and 5 bases from J; bases unmatched to any gene: 0. Per germline, CDR1 LGHNA and CDR2 YSLEER. The CDR3 is CASSQDSGGTGELFF. CDR3 coding DNA: TGCGCCAGCAGCCAAGATAGCGGGGGGACCGGGGAGCTGTTTTTT.